This T cell receptor beta chain appears in the sequencing data of a study of T-cell reconstitution after alpha-beta-depleted transplantation in children. The study, taken as a whole, reports: From newly produced T cells came most of the T-cell counts and diversity one year after transplant. Several hundred expanded graft clones reportedly gave rise to the alpha-beta T cells present about two months after transplant.

The TCRbeta library was prepared with unique molecular identifiers. MiXCR, applied by TCRdb to the PCR reads, yields one record per CDR3 protein. The sample has 200,000 to 250,000 distinct CDR3 sequences, roughly 26% seen once. Turning to this clonotype: What it recognizes is unknown.

V lost 6 bases and J 0 bases, leaving 11 bases between the germline ends. Germline assignment: CDR1 SGHRS and CDR2 YFSETQ. The CDR3 sequence is 14 residues long. The receptor's source is a girl aged 2 to 10 with Fanconi anemia, due to receive a stem cell transplant. Sequenced material: PBMCs, taken before TCRalphabeta/CD19-depleted stem cell transplant. The J gene is TRBJ2-3, the V gene TRBV5-1, with a tentative D call TRBD2 (5 bases). CDR3 DNA sequence: TGCGCCAGCACCTTCGGGGTTAGCACAGATACGCAGTATTTT. Protein sequence: CASTFGVSTDTQYF.